This TCR beta chain comes out of a study of CD8+ T cells in alopecia areata (dated by TCRdb to 2016 to 2019). For the study in its entirety: The treated patients took part in an open-label pilot trial in which moderate-to-severe alopecia areata was treated with oral tofacitinib at 5 to 10 mg twice daily. On the human side, TCRbeta sequencing was run on scalp tissue and on sorted CD4+ and CD8+ peripheral blood T cells from healthy controls and from alopecia areata patients with either patchy or totalis/universalis disease. RNA was obtained with the PAXgene miRNA kit for fixed scalp, the miRNeasy kit for PBMCs, and the RNeasy kit for mouse skin. Amplification of TCRbeta CDR3 regions was done by immunoSEQ multiplex PCR using 35 Vbeta forward primers and 13 Jbeta reverse primers. Tofacitinib was given for 6 to 18 months, followed by 6 months of follow-up off drug to assess delayed response and recurrence. Disease severity in treated patients was measured with the SALT score, which quantifies the percentage of affected scalp surface area. Scalp clonality was compared across normal scalp (n=4), patchy alopecia areata scalp (n=8), and alopecia totalis/universalis scalp (n=8). In both human patients and the C3H/HeJ mouse model, the study applied high-throughput TCRbeta sequencing to look at T cell clonal expansion in alopecia areata. Biopsies were taken from tofacitinib-treated patients at baseline and again at 4 and 24 weeks into treatment, and several of those patients also had a later scalp biopsy.

About this clone itself: Its recognized antigen is unknown. Base qualities were left out, and no much larger clone turns up one base away.

Library prep was done by the immunoSEQ multiplex PCR assay. RNA was extracted from all samples and reverse transcribed into cDNA as template for TCR sequencing. SuperScript III was used to make first-strand cDNA, primed with a 2:1 mix of oligo-dT and random hexamers. Amplification bias was assessed with a synthetic immune receptor repertoire, and residual bias was removed computationally. The original pipeline was this. Raw reads were preprocessed to remove errors, and CDR3 was defined by IMGT conventions from the conserved cysteine to phenylalanine. Clonality was computed as 1 minus the Shannon entropy, with the entropy normalized by log2 of the number of productive unique TCRs. Scalp TCRbeta sequences were cross-referenced with sorted blood CD4 and CD8 repertoires so that the CD4 or CD8 identity of scalp clones could be inferred. Not all clones reach the TCRdb copy of this immuneACCESS table, which keeps in-frame sequences only. Checked studies attribute under half of the gap to unresolved V genes and leave the rest unexplained. V and J calls and clone size are copied from that table; D and trimming were computed from the DNA. The sample profile shows 150,000 to 250,000 clones; around 56% of them were found once. About 3% of the sample rests with the top ten.

The paper's findings and limits, for the study overall: Because the treated cohort was small and had only one nonresponder, larger studies are needed to examine links between baseline CD8+ expansion and response. Unlike mouse skin, which is dominated by gammadelta T cells, normal human skin has resident alphabeta T cells that are also sequenced, and this complicates analysis of the scalp TCR repertoire. Higher clonality and more expanded CD8+ clones were observed in lesional scalp than in normal scalp, particularly in alopecia totalis/universalis, a finding suggestive of antigenic drive. Compared with mice, TCR sequences shared between patients were less clear, possibly partly because of HLA diversity across the patient population. Many expanded lesional clones were found to persist in scalp and blood during tofacitinib treatment, and relapse after treatment cessation may be partly explained by this persistence. Tofacitinib significantly decreased scalp clonality and the number of expanded CD8+ clones among the top 100 scalp clones.

Explained via the paper, the time point label denotes: approximately 4 weeks on oral tofacitinib. The intended sense of this specimen's treatment or condition label: oral pan-JAK inhibitor, 5-10 mg twice daily. Lesional scalp punch biopsies and peripheral blood were obtained from alopecia areata patients. After PBMCs were isolated by density centrifugation and stained for CD3, CD4 and CD8, a FACSAria was used to sort CD4+ and CD8+ T cells. The specimen comprised CD4+ T cells sorted from blood, sampled at week 4, from a patient treated with tofacitinib. This TCR derives from a human donor with alopecia areata.

The bases read TGTGCCTGGAGTCCCGAATCTAATTCACCCCTCCACTTT. Its coded protein is CAWSPESNSPLHF. The chain is encoded by TRBV30 joined to TRBJ1-6, with no confident D gene call. Relative to germline, V is 2 bases shorter and J is 6 bases shorter, with 8 bases between their ends. The germline V gene encodes CDR1 GTSNPN and CDR2 SVGIG (reference sequence). The CDR3 runs 13 residues from the cysteine to the phenylalanine. Of the read, only the CDR3 DNA is kept; its 39 bases are in frame from base 1.